This T cell receptor beta chain was captured in a study of beta chain features in type 1 diabetes. Study results and caveats: A moderate, significant TCRB CDR3 shortening appeared in type 1 diabetes across four CD4+ subsets.

Reverse transcribing all isolated RNA meant expressed TCRB transcripts were sequenced. Produced via immunoSEQ multiplex PCR; TCRdb's table is partial and in-frame only. The sample consists of about 150,000 clones, 6.5% to 8.5% of them appearing once. With regard to this clone: Its specificity is not known.

Trimming removed 5 bases from V and 6 bases from J; junction bases left unmatched: 6. The CDR3 runs 13 residues. CDR1 SGHNT and CDR2 YYREEE come from the germline V gene (reference sequence). Sequencing was carried out using central memory CD4+ T cells from blood. The receptor's source is a man younger than 35 with type 1 diabetes. The rearrangement links TRBV5-4 to TRBJ2-5; 8 bases are shared with TRBD1. DNA of the CDR3: TGTGCCAGCAGTCCCACAGGGGGGCAGACCCAGTACTTC. This translates into CASSPTGGQTQYF.